The 11 T cell receptor beta chains below come from one sample, sequenced in a study of CD8+ T cells in alopecia areata. In each case, RNA was isolated and then reverse transcribed into cDNA as the sequencing template. The data were produced by immunoSEQ multiplex PCR, yet TCRdb's version contains in-frame clones alone and is incomplete. The profile covers around 190,000 clones, with less than 65% appearing a single time and approximately 0.93% taken by the ten largest. Treatment in this sample: oral pan-JAK inhibitor, 5-10 mg twice daily. The sequencing used CD4+ T cells sorted from blood, collected at week 24, from a patient treated with tofacitinib. The origin of the receptors is a human donor with alopecia areata.

V is TRBV29-1 and J is TRBJ2-1; 8 nucleotides line up with TRBD1. V dropped 6 bases and J dropped 5; count of bases not matched to a gene: 6. Germline CDR1 and CDR2: SQVTM and ANQGSEA. The CDR3 loop spans 13 amino acids. The CDR3 reads CSVTGEADNEQFF. The CDR3 DNA is TGCAGCGTGACAGGGGAGGCGGACAATGAGCAGTTCTTC.

V gene TRBV5-1 combines with J gene TRBJ2-3; D gene ambiguous. The V end was cut by 6 bases, the J end by 2 bases, with 7 bases between. Germline CDR1 is SGHRS and CDR2 is YFSETQ. This CDR3 contains 12 residues. The CDR3 DNA reads as TGCGCCAGCAAGGATTACACAGATACGCAGTATTTT. This translates into CASKDYTDTQYF. The variable domain in full, completed from reference TRBV5-1 and TRBJ2-3, reads KAGVTQTPRYLIKTRGQQVTLSCSPISGHRSVSWYQQTPGQGLQFLFEYFSETQRNKGNFPGRFSGRQFSNSRSEMNVSTLELGDSALYLCASKDYTDTQYFGPGTRLTVL.

This chain links TRBV15 with TRBJ1-1; a weak D match, TRBD1 (5 bases). CDR1 is LNHNV, CDR2 YYDKDF, per germline (reference sequence). Trimming stripped 1 base from V and 9 bases from J, with 9 bases between. This CDR3 spans 12 amino acids. CDR3 in amino acids: CATSRVAGQAFF. The DNA of the CDR3 is TGTGCCACCAGCAGAGTTGCAGGGCAAGCTTTCTTT.

This clone was seen only a few times. V usage is TRBV14 and J usage is TRBJ1-1, with a tentative D call TRBD1 (6 bases). V was pared by 2 bases and J by 8 bases, with 15 bases between. The CDR3 totals 14 residues. Germline CDR1 SGHDN, CDR2 FVKESK. CDR3 sequence reads: CASSQQQGAREAFF. CDR3 nucleotide sequence: TGTGCCAGCAGCCAACAACAGGGAGCGAGGGAAGCTTTCTTT. Filled out from reference TRBV14 and TRBJ1-1, the complete variable domain reads EAGVTQFPSHSVIEKGQTVTLRCDPISGHDNLYWYRRVMGKEIKFLLHFVKESKQDESGMPNNRFLAERTGGTYSTLKVQPAELEDSGVYFCASSQQQGAREAFFGQGTRLTVV.

V is TRBV27 and J is TRBJ2-6; the D gene is possibly TRBD2 (5 bases). The CDR3 loop spans 15 amino acids. CDR1 and CDR2 from the germline V gene are MNHEY and SMNVEV (reference sequence). Trimming removed 5 bases at V and 1 base at J, with 9 bases between. CDR3 protein: CASSPRGSGANVLTF. CDR3 coding DNA: TGTGCCAGCAGTCCTCGGGGTTCTGGGGCCAACGTCCTGACTTTC. The entire variable domain, with the rest obtained from reference TRBV27 and TRBJ2-6, is as follows: EAQVTQNPRYLITVTGKKLTVTCSQNMNHEYMSWYRQDPGLGLRQIYYSMNVEVTDKGDVPEGYKVSRKEKRNFPLILESPSPNQTSLYFCASSPRGSGANVLTFGAGSRLTVL.

The CDR3, as DNA: TGTGCCAGCAGTGGGCGGACAGGGGGAGGCAATTCACCCCTCCACTTT. This translates into CASSGRTGGGNSPLHF. J is TRBJ1-6 and V is TRBV2; 10 nucleotides agree with TRBD1. The J segment lost 7 bases and the V segment lost 4 bases, leaving 7 bases of the junction unmatched. This CDR3 has 16 amino acids. The V gene's germline CDR1 is SNHLY and CDR2 FYNNEI.

The rearrangement uses TRBV25-1 and TRBJ1-2, with D uncertain. The germline CDR1 and CDR2 sequences are MGHDK and SYGVNS. The CDR3 consists of 12 residues. With 4 bases removed from V and 8 bases from J, the gap between germline ends came to 11 bases. The CDR3 sequence is CASSVATSGYTF. CDR3 in DNA: TGTGCCAGCAGTGTGGCGACGTCCGGCTACACCTTC.

This sequence joins TRBV19 and TRBJ2-4, with D perhaps TRBD2 (5 bases). V lost 5 bases, J lost 8 bases, and 19 bases lay in between. Germline values: CDR1 LNHDA, CDR2 SQIVND (reference sequence). The CDR3 loop spans 15 amino acids. The CDR3 sequence: CASSAPEPLGHIQYF. The CDR3 nucleotides are TGTGCCAGTAGTGCCCCCGAGCCACTAGGACACATTCAGTACTTC.

The rearrangement joins TRBV5-1 to TRBJ1-1, with 8 bases identical to TRBD1. The germline V gene has CDR1 SGHRS and CDR2 YFSETQ. Trimming removed 3 bases from V and 1 base from J; junction bases left unmatched: 2. The CDR3 covers 14 residues. The CDR3 protein is CASSYGTGNTEAFF. For the CDR3, the DNA is TGCGCCAGCAGCTATGGGACAGGGAACACTGAAGCTTTCTTT. Full variable domain (missing parts from reference TRBV5-1 and TRBJ1-1): KAGVTQTPRYLIKTRGQQVTLSCSPISGHRSVSWYQQTPGQGLQFLFEYFSETQRNKGNFPGRFSGRQFSNSRSEMNVSTLELGDSALYLCASSYGTGNTEAFFGQGTRLTVV.

This clone turned up a few times. The CDR3 nucleotides are TGCAGCGGGGGACAGGGCGGCATTCAGTACTTC. Encoded protein: CSGGQGGIQYF. This chain joins TRBV29-1 and TRBJ2-4; 9 bases are a match to TRBD1. J gave up 9 bases and V 7 bases, and 4 bases lay outside the gene matches. Germline V gives CDR1 SQVTM, CDR2 ANQGSEA. This CDR3 is built from 11 residues.

The chain recombines TRBV5-6 with TRBJ1-1; tentative D call: TRBD1 (6 bases). Trimming pared 7 bases from V and 1 base from J, leaving 17 bases between. The CDR3 consists of 15 residues. The germline V gene encodes CDR1 SGHDT and CDR2 YYEEEE. The CDR3 region is CASFPWGGANTEAFF. As DNA, the CDR3 is TGTGCCAGCTTCCCTTGGGGGGGCGCGAACACTGAAGCTTTCTTT.